This is a list of T cell receptor beta chains from one sample in a study of blood T cell repertoires in COVID-19. The repertoire was sequenced with immunoSEQ multiplex PCR; TCRdb's copy has only in-frame clones and lacks some. The table lists approximately 96,000 clones, around nine tenths of them singletons. Sequences were obtained from peripheral blood. Receptor source: an elderly woman with acute or convalescent COVID-19. CDR3s leave out the opening cysteine and the closing phenylalanine or tryptophan. Rows may omit the clone size; those that give it use once, few, many or a size class.

clone size	V gene	J gene	CDR3 protein
.	TRBV5-4	TRBJ2-1	ASSLGRQGFGNEQF
.	TRBV6-5	TRBJ1-2	ASRSRGSDGYT
.	TRBV27	TRBJ1-1	ASSTTGGHLNTEAF
few	TRBV5-1	TRBJ2-7	ASRTGQGGYEQY
.	TRBV9	TRBJ1-1	ASSETGQGEAF
once	TRBV20-1	TRBJ1-5	SVRGNQPQH
.	TRBV6-5	TRBJ1-2	ASSSRPGYLGGYT
.	TRBV6-2/TRBV6-3	TRBJ2-7	ASSARETAFTYEQY
.	TRBV6-5	TRBJ2-5	ASSPPTGWETQY
once	TRBV27	TRBJ1-3	ASSLSGRRSGNTIY
.	TRBV5-1	TRBJ2-2	ASSVSGPGTGELF
.	TRBV29-1	TRBJ2-1	SVELRDEQF
.	TRBV11-2	TRBJ1-4	ASSLVQGAANEKLF
.	TRBV19	TRBJ2-4	ASSIFPEHIQY
.	TRBV6-5	TRBJ1-5	ASSHTGERGQPQH
.	TRBV7-2	TRBJ2-2	ASTATGGLNTGELF
.	TRBV18	TRBJ1-1	ASSPTGDTEAF
.	TRBV18	TRBJ2-5	ASSPLGTVSETQY
.	TRBV30	TRBJ1-5	AWRAVGRGQPQH
.	TRBV18	TRBJ1-1	ASSPLSTGGSTEAF
.	TRBV19	TRBJ1-2	ASRDRGVSYGYT
.	TRBV28	TRBJ1-1	ASSLPDRPNTEAF
.	TRBV7-2	TRBJ2-2	ASSLNTGELF
.	TRBV7-2	TRBJ1-4	ASSLRGQAIEKLF
.	TRBV6-2/TRBV6-3	TRBJ2-7	ASSYSNRQGGQY
.	TRBV4-3	TRBJ2-1	ASSQDLGAWGNEQF
.	TRBV28	TRBJ2-7	ASSLAGRWLAGNSYEQY
.	TRBV25-1	TRBJ2-5	ASSEWTGEETQY